The rows below give T cell receptor beta chains drawn from one sample of a study of a mutant IDH1 vaccine in newly diagnosed glioma. Sequencing used immunoSEQ multiplex PCR; TCRdb keeps in-frame clones, though not all of them. This table holds tens of thousands of clones, 65% to 85% found once. No antigen has been identified for these receptors. The sample in question was PBMCs, obtained from a glioma patient whose treatment included an IDH1 peptide vaccine. These receptors originate from a man aged 40-49 years with glioma. The CDR3 runs from the conserved cysteine through the conserved F or W. The D gene is left open where the match is weak. The size field is filled for only some rows; it gives once, few, many or a size class.

CDR3 protein: CASIMDRGETQYF
CDR3 DNA: TGTGCCAGCATAATGGACAGAGGAGAGACCCAGTACTTC
J gene: TRBJ2-5
D gene: .
clone size: .
V gene: TRBV7-9

CDR3 protein: CASSLGGALEAFF
CDR3 DNA: TGTGCCAGCAGCTTGGGGGGAGCCCTTGAAGCTTTCTTT
J gene: TRBJ1-1
D gene: .
clone size: .
V gene: TRBV7-9

CDR3 protein: CASSVAGGSYTEAFF
CDR3 DNA: TGTGCCAGCAGCGTAGCGGGAGGCTCCTACACTGAAGCTTTCTTT
J gene: TRBJ1-1
D gene: .
clone size: .
V gene: TRBV9

CDR3 protein: CASSYRLSYEQYF
CDR3 DNA: TGTGCCAGCAGTTACCGGCTCTCCTACGAGCAGTACTTC
J gene: TRBJ2-7
D gene: .
clone size: .
V gene: TRBV6-5

CDR3 protein: CASSVSGQNNEQFF
CDR3 DNA: TGTGCCAGCAGTGTTAGCGGGCAGAACAATGAGCAGTTCTTC
J gene: TRBJ2-1
D gene: TRBD2
clone size: .
V gene: TRBV6-5

CDR3 protein: CASTLVEEGEAFF
CDR3 DNA: TGTGCCAGCACCCTAGTGGAGGAGGGTGAAGCTTTCTTT
J gene: TRBJ1-1
D gene: .
clone size: .
V gene: TRBV11-2

CDR3 protein: CASLLAGVNEQFF
CDR3 DNA: TGTGCCAGCCTCCTAGCGGGAGTCAATGAGCAGTTCTTC
J gene: TRBJ2-1
D gene: TRBD2
clone size: .
V gene: TRBV28

CDR3 protein: CASSWGDRSYNEQFF
CDR3 DNA: TGCGCCAGCAGCTGGGGGGACAGGTCCTACAATGAGCAGTTCTTC
J gene: TRBJ2-1
D gene: TRBD1
clone size: .
V gene: TRBV5-1

CDR3 protein: CATRPQGQEKLFF
CDR3 DNA: TGTGCCACCCGGCCCCAAGGGCAAGAAAAACTGTTTTTT
J gene: TRBJ1-4
D gene: .
clone size: .
V gene: TRBV19

CDR3 protein: CASSAVVAGLGNIQYF
CDR3 DNA: TGTGCCAGCAGCGCCGTAGTCGCCGGGCTTGGAAACATTCAGTACTTC
J gene: TRBJ2-4
D gene: .
clone size: .
V gene: TRBV11-3

CDR3 protein: CASSIWPYNEQFF
CDR3 DNA: TGTGCCAGTAGTATCTGGCCGTACAATGAGCAGTTCTTC
J gene: TRBJ2-1
D gene: .
clone size: .
V gene: TRBV19

CDR3 protein: CASSRSGHKAETQYF
CDR3 DNA: TGTGCCAGCAGCAGAAGCGGGCATAAGGCGGAGACCCAGTACTTC
J gene: TRBJ2-5
D gene: .
clone size: .
V gene: TRBV7-2

CDR3 protein: CASIERGEGETQYF
CDR3 DNA: TGTGCCAGCATCGAGAGGGGGGAAGGGGAGACCCAGTACTTC
J gene: TRBJ2-5
D gene: .
clone size: .
V gene: TRBV6-1

CDR3 protein: CASSLGGAAEAFF
CDR3 DNA: TGTGCCAGCAGTTTAGGGGGCGCAGCTGAAGCTTTCTTT
J gene: TRBJ1-1
D gene: .
clone size: few
V gene: TRBV27

CDR3 protein: CASGPPGPGWVEQFF
CDR3 DNA: TGTGCTAGTGGTCCCCCGGGGCCCGGGTGGGTTGAGCAGTTCTTC
J gene: TRBJ2-1
D gene: .
clone size: .
V gene: TRBV12-5

CDR3 protein: CASSFIAGELFF
CDR3 DNA: TGTGCCAGCAGTTTCATCGCCGGGGAGCTGTTTTTT
J gene: TRBJ2-2
D gene: .
clone size: .
V gene: TRBV27

CDR3 protein: CASTFGYEQYF
CDR3 DNA: TGTGCCAGCACCTTCGGATACGAGCAGTACTTC
J gene: TRBJ2-7
D gene: .
clone size: medium-sized
V gene: TRBV11-2

CDR3 protein: CASSQGPGEKLFF
CDR3 DNA: TGCGCCAGCAGCCAGGGCCCGGGAGAAAAACTGTTTTTT
J gene: TRBJ1-4
D gene: .
clone size: .
V gene: TRBV4-1

CDR3 protein: CASSLGGAGELFF
CDR3 DNA: TGTGCCAGCAGCTTGGGCGGGGCCGGGGAGCTGTTTTTT
J gene: TRBJ2-2
D gene: .
clone size: .
V gene: TRBV5-4

CDR3 protein: CASSPLGGTYEQYF
CDR3 DNA: TGCGCCAGCAGCCCGTTGGGGGGTACCTACGAGCAGTACTTC
J gene: TRBJ2-7
D gene: .
clone size: .
V gene: TRBV5-1

CDR3 protein: CASSLRTGASYGYTF
CDR3 DNA: TGTGCCAGCAGCTTGAGGACAGGGGCGAGCTATGGCTACACCTTC
J gene: TRBJ1-2
D gene: TRBD1
clone size: .
V gene: TRBV7-2

CDR3 protein: CASRSRLNTEAFF
CDR3 DNA: TGTGCCAGCAGATCAAGATTGAACACTGAAGCTTTCTTT
J gene: TRBJ1-1
D gene: .
clone size: .
V gene: TRBV11-3

CDR3 protein: CASSLGNRVSPLHF
CDR3 DNA: TGTGCCAGCAGCTTAGGGAACAGGGTTTCACCCCTCCACTTT
J gene: TRBJ1-6
D gene: .
clone size: .
V gene: TRBV7-2

CDR3 protein: CASSQRPLNTGELFF
CDR3 DNA: TGTGCCAGCAGCCAAAGGCCATTGAACACCGGGGAGCTGTTTTTT
J gene: TRBJ2-2
D gene: .
clone size: .
V gene: TRBV14

CDR3 protein: CASSDMKGMRTEAFF
CDR3 DNA: TGTGCCAGCAGTGATATGAAGGGAATGCGCACTGAAGCTTTCTTT
J gene: TRBJ1-1
D gene: .
clone size: medium-sized
V gene: TRBV6-1

CDR3 protein: CASSEGTSVYNEQFF
CDR3 DNA: TGTGCCAGCAGCGAAGGGACTAGCGTTTACAATGAGCAGTTCTTC
J gene: TRBJ2-1
D gene: TRBD2
clone size: .
V gene: TRBV7-9

CDR3 protein: CASSLTANTEAFF
CDR3 DNA: TGCGCCAGCAGCCTAACGGCGAACACTGAAGCTTTCTTT
J gene: TRBJ1-1
D gene: .
clone size: .
V gene: TRBV5-1

CDR3 protein: CASTVSGSGDTQYF
CDR3 DNA: TGCGCCAGCACTGTTAGCGGGAGTGGAGATACGCAGTATTTT
J gene: TRBJ2-3
D gene: TRBD2
clone size: .
V gene: TRBV5-1

CDR3 protein: CASSPRAYSKAAKNIQYF
CDR3 DNA: TGTGCCAGCAGCCCCCGGGCCTATTCCAAAGCAGCCAAAAACATTCAGTACTTC
J gene: TRBJ2-4
D gene: .
clone size: few
V gene: TRBV5-4

CDR3 protein: CASNPPTLNTEAFF
CDR3 DNA: TGTGCCAGCAACCCTCCCACACTGAACACTGAAGCTTTCTTT
J gene: TRBJ1-1
D gene: .
clone size: .
V gene: TRBV28

CDR3 protein: CASSGGLAERKSSYNEQFF
CDR3 DNA: TGTGCCAGTAGTGGTGGGCTAGCGGAAAGAAAAAGCTCCTACAATGAGCAGTTCTTC
J gene: TRBJ2-1
D gene: TRBD2
clone size: .
V gene: TRBV19

CDR3 protein: CASSETGQGYTEAFF
CDR3 DNA: TGCGCCAGCAGTGAGACCGGACAGGGCTACACTGAAGCTTTCTTT
J gene: TRBJ1-1
D gene: TRBD1
clone size: .
V gene: TRBV10-2

CDR3 protein: CASSLEMGNPAFF
CDR3 DNA: TGTGCCAGCAGCTTAGAAATGGGGAATCCAGCTTTCTTT
J gene: TRBJ1-1
D gene: .
clone size: .
V gene: TRBV11-2

CDR3 protein: CASSPTGYEQYF
CDR3 DNA: TGTGCCAGCTCACCAACAGGCTACGAGCAGTACTTC
J gene: TRBJ2-7
D gene: .
clone size: few
V gene: TRBV18

CDR3 protein: CASSFGSSGVTDTQYF
CDR3 DNA: TGCGCCAGCAGCTTTGGATCTAGCGGGGTTACAGATACGCAGTATTTT
J gene: TRBJ2-3
D gene: TRBD2
clone size: .
V gene: TRBV5-1

CDR3 protein: CASSFSGYEKLFF
CDR3 DNA: TGTGCCAGCAGTTTCTCTGGATACGAAAAACTGTTTTTT
J gene: TRBJ1-4
D gene: .
clone size: few
V gene: TRBV27

CDR3 protein: CASSLGQGGYEQYF
CDR3 DNA: TGCGCCAGCAGCCTCGGACAGGGAGGCTACGAGCAGTACTTC
J gene: TRBJ2-7
D gene: TRBD1
clone size: .
V gene: TRBV4-1

CDR3 protein: CASSRGQENYGYTF
CDR3 DNA: TGTGCCAGCAGTAGGGGACAGGAAAACTATGGCTACACCTTC
J gene: TRBJ1-2
D gene: TRBD1
clone size: once
V gene: TRBV27

CDR3 protein: CASSSQNGLYGYTF
CDR3 DNA: TGTGCCAGCAGCTCCCAGAATGGACTCTATGGCTACACCTTC
J gene: TRBJ1-2
D gene: .
clone size: .
V gene: TRBV7-2

CDR3 protein: CASSEVAGPTYNSPLHF
CDR3 DNA: TGTGCCAGCAGTGAAGTCGCAGGACCCACATATAATTCACCCCTCCACTTT
J gene: TRBJ1-6
D gene: .
clone size: .
V gene: TRBV6-1

CDR3 protein: CASGLFPRAVSYNSPLHF
CDR3 DNA: TGTGCTAGTGGTTTGTTCCCCAGGGCCGTGTCCTATAATTCACCCCTCCACTTT
J gene: TRBJ1-6
D gene: .
clone size: .
V gene: TRBV12-5

CDR3 protein: CASAYYRGSYGYTF
CDR3 DNA: TGTGCCAGCGCTTACTACAGGGGATCCTATGGCTACACCTTC
J gene: TRBJ1-2
D gene: TRBD1
clone size: once
V gene: TRBV2

CDR3 protein: CASREQGVNYGYTF
CDR3 DNA: TGTGCCAGCAGGGAACAGGGAGTCAACTATGGCTACACCTTC
J gene: TRBJ1-2
D gene: .
clone size: .
V gene: TRBV6-5

CDR3 protein: CASSPLAPSATDTQYF
CDR3 DNA: TGTGCCAGCAGCCCCCTGGCCCCTAGCGCCACAGATACGCAGTATTTT
J gene: TRBJ2-3
D gene: .
clone size: .
V gene: TRBV14

CDR3 protein: CASSGRLGLAGGYEQYF
CDR3 DNA: TGTGCCAGCAGCGGAAGACTTGGACTAGCGGGAGGCTACGAGCAGTACTTC
J gene: TRBJ2-7
D gene: TRBD2
clone size: .
V gene: TRBV5-5